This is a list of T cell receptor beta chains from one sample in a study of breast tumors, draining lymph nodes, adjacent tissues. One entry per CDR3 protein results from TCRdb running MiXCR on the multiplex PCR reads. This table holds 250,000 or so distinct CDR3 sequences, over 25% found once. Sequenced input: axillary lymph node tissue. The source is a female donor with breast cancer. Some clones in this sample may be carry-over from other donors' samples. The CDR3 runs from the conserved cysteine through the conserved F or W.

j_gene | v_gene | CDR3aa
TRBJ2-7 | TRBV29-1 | CSAEPSGNSDEQYF
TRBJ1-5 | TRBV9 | CASSVVGGHQPQHF
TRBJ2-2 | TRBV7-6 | CASSLAPVDTGELFF
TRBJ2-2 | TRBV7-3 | CASTWGPNTGELFF
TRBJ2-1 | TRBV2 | CASNMDRFYEQFF
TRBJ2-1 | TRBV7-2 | CASSFTSGSSGTEQFF
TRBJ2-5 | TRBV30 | CAAGQSLVETQYF
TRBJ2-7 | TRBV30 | CAWSVQGYEQYF
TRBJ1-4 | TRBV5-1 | CASSLRGQLEKLFF
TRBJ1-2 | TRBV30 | CAWSPGGHTF
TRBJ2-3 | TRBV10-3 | CAISVGQISTDTQYF
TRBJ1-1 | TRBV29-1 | CSVTGWSSEAFF
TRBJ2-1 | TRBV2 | CASSEAFGAGASYNEQFF
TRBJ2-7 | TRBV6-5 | CASSHSRRGGRSSYEQYF
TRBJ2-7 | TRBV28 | CASSPPGRRTRSEQYF
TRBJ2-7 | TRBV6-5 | CASMPPTYEQYF
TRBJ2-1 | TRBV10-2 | CASSEPNNNEQFF
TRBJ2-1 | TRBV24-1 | CATTGTYNEQFF
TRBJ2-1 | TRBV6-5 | CASSFLAGGRYEQFF
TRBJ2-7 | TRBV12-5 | CASGFPIGAGDHEQYF
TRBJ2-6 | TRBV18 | CASSRAGVPGLCSGANVLTF
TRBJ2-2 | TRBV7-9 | CASSFSRRAVSYTGELFF
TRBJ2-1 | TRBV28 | CASSLGRPGGRDNEQFF
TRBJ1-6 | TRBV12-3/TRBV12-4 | CASSLSDRRNSPLHF
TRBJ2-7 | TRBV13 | CASSLAVQVATEQYF
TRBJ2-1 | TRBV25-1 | CASSPPQGMGNEQFF
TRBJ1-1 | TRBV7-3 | CASSLGSDTEAFF
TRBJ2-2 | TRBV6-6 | CASSILGPTGELFF
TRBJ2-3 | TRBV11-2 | CASSLMELGGTDTQYF
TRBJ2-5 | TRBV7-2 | CASSLAAGWETQYF
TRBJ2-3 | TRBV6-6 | CASSHSGVTQYF
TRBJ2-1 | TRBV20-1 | CSARDLAFYNEQFF
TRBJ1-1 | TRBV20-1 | CSAAQPSSTYAFF
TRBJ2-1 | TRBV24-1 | CATSSPGLAGDNEQFF
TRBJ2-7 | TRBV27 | CASSLDRGLEQYF
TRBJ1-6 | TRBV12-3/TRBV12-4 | CGSSLTDNPPLHF
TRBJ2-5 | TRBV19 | CASTAGRGKVETQYF
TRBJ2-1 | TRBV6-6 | CASSLTGTGYNEQFF
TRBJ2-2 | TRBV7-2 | CASSPTGENTGELFF
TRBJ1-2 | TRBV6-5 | CANSHSSGQRKAF
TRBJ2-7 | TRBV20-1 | CSARGPGEQYF
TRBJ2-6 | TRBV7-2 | CASSFVTGVTGANVLTF
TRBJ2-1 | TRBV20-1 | CSAVRLAGLDNEQFF
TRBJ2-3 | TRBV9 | CASSVGLAGVGITDTQYF